These T cell receptor beta chains were read from a single sample in a study of blood T cell repertoires in COVID-19. The table came from immunoSEQ multiplex PCR; TCRdb's copy has only in-frame clones and leaves some out. The repertoire holds about 200,000 clones, about 86% seen once, with approximately 7.4% in the top ten. Sequencing was done on a sample of peripheral blood. The receptors shown here come from a woman aged 50 to 65 with acute or convalescent COVID-19. Both conserved end residues are part of each CDR3. Fields, in order: V gene, D gene, clone size, J gene, CDR3 protein, CDR3 DNA. D genes are given only for firm matches. The listing skips clone size in some rows; elsewhere it reads once, few, many or a size class.

V: TRBV28
D: -
size: -
J: TRBJ2-1
CDR3: CASNVGGSYNEQFF
DNA: TGTGCCAGCAACGTGGGGGGCTCCTACAATGAGCAGTTCTTC

V: TRBV7-9
D: -
size: once
J: TRBJ2-1
CDR3: CASSFPGGLYNEQFF
DNA: TGTGCCAGCAGCTTCCCGGGGGGCCTGTACAATGAGCAGTTCTTC

V: TRBV28
D: -
size: -
J: TRBJ1-3
CDR3: CASSLSSGNTIYF
DNA: TGTGCCAGCAGTTTATCCTCCGGAAACACCATATATTTT

V: TRBV7-2
D: TRBD1
size: once
J: TRBJ1-4
CDR3: CASSSRQGGAGEKLFF
DNA: TGTGCCAGCAGCTCCCGACAGGGGGGGGCGGGGGAAAAACTGTTTTTT

V: TRBV6-5
D: -
size: -
J: TRBJ2-1
CDR3: CASSMYGSQQFF
DNA: TGTGCCAGCAGTATGTACGGTAGCCAGCAGTTCTTC

V: TRBV24-1
D: TRBD1
size: once
J: TRBJ2-7
CDR3: CATSAGGQGGYEQYF
DNA: TGTGCCACCAGTGCCGGAGGACAGGGCGGGTACGAGCAGTACTTC

V: TRBV27
D: TRBD1
size: -
J: TRBJ2-2
CDR3: CASSWDRAAGELFF
DNA: TGTGCCAGCAGTTGGGACAGGGCCGCCGGGGAGCTGTTTTTT

V: TRBV5-1
D: -
size: once
J: TRBJ1-2
CDR3: CASRYSQGPNYGYTF
DNA: TGCGCCAGCAGGTATTCTCAGGGCCCTAACTATGGCTACACCTTC

V: TRBV4-1
D: -
size: -
J: TRBJ1-1
CDR3: CASSQGQVDMNTEAFF
DNA: TGCGCCAGCAGCCAAGGGCAGGTTGATATGAACACTGAAGCTTTCTTT

V: TRBV7-2
D: -
size: -
J: TRBJ2-3
CDR3: CASSSPHTDTQYF
DNA: TGTGCCAGCAGCTCCCCCCACACAGATACGCAGTATTTT

V: TRBV11-3
D: TRBD2
size: -
J: TRBJ2-2
CDR3: CASSPWTSGSDTGELFF
DNA: TGTGCCAGCAGCCCATGGACTAGCGGGAGCGACACCGGGGAGCTGTTTTTT

V: TRBV7-2
D: -
size: -
J: TRBJ2-5
CDR3: CASSPGLARETQYF
DNA: TGTGCCAGCAGCCCCGGGTTAGCGAGGGAGACCCAGTACTTC

V: TRBV28
D: -
size: once
J: TRBJ2-7
CDR3: CASNEQSDYEQYF
DNA: TGTGCCAGCAACGAACAGTCCGACTACGAGCAGTACTTC

V: TRBV18
D: -
size: -
J: TRBJ2-3
CDR3: CASSPPIGDTQYF
DNA: TGTGCCAGCTCACCACCGATTGGCGATACGCAGTATTTT

V: TRBV24-1
D: -
size: -
J: TRBJ2-3
CDR3: CATSDSTEDTQYF
DNA: TGTGCCACCAGTGACTCGACAGAGGATACGCAGTATTTT

V: TRBV2
D: -
size: once
J: TRBJ1-6
CDR3: CASTEGPKYNSPLHF
DNA: TGTGCCAGCACCGAGGGCCCTAAATATAATTCACCCCTCCACTTT

V: TRBV5-1
D: TRBD1
size: -
J: TRBJ2-3
CDR3: CASSLGQGATDTQYF
DNA: TGCGCCAGCAGCTTGGGACAGGGGGCAACAGATACGCAGTATTTT

V: TRBV28
D: -
size: once
J: TRBJ2-7
CDR3: CASSWGGSYEQYF
DNA: TGTGCCAGCAGTTGGGGCGGATCCTACGAGCAGTACTTC

V: TRBV21-1
D: -
size: -
J: TRBJ1-5
CDR3: CAISGTAANTPSNQPQHF
DNA: TGTGCCATCTCCGGGACAGCGGCAAATACCCCTAGCAATCAGCCCCAGCATTTT

V: TRBV10-3
D: -
size: -
J: TRBJ2-2
CDR3: CAISAGQWGRTGELFF
DNA: TGTGCCATCAGTGCAGGACAGTGGGGTCGGACCGGGGAGCTGTTTTTT

V: TRBV5-1
D: -
size: -
J: TRBJ2-2
CDR3: CASSRKPRGTGELFF
DNA: TGCGCCAGCAGCCGTAAACCCCGGGGAACCGGGGAGCTGTTTTTT

V: TRBV6-2/TRBV6-3
D: TRBD2
size: -
J: TRBJ2-2
CDR3: CASSSSGRIRNTGELFF
DNA: TGTGCCAGCAGTTCTAGCGGGAGGATAAGGAACACCGGGGAGCTGTTTTTT

V: TRBV2
D: TRBD1
size: -
J: TRBJ1-2
CDR3: CAIGQGIDGYTF
DNA: TGTGCCATAGGACAGGGGATAGATGGCTACACCTTC

V: TRBV5-1
D: -
size: -
J: TRBJ2-2
CDR3: CASSPQPRGANTGELFF
DNA: TGCGCCAGCAGCCCCCAACCCCGCGGAGCGAACACCGGGGAGCTGTTTTTT

V: TRBV13
D: -
size: -
J: TRBJ1-2
CDR3: CASSLEGGYGYTF
DNA: TGTGCCAGCAGCTTGGAAGGGGGCTATGGCTACACCTTC

V: TRBV19
D: -
size: once
J: TRBJ2-7
CDR3: CASSIAPPAGVYEQYF
DNA: TGTGCCAGTAGTATTGCCCCCCCAGCCGGGGTTTACGAGCAGTACTTC

V: TRBV11-2
D: -
size: -
J: TRBJ1-5
CDR3: CASSLVGAQPQHF
DNA: TGTGCCAGCAGCCTCGTGGGGGCCCAGCCCCAGCATTTT

V: TRBV2
D: -
size: -
J: TRBJ2-7
CDR3: CASSPNYEQYF
DNA: TGTGCCAGCAGTCCAAACTACGAGCAGTACTTC

V: TRBV6-5
D: TRBD2
size: -
J: TRBJ2-1
CDR3: CASSPYASGRGEQFF
DNA: TGTGCCAGCAGCCCCTACGCTAGCGGGAGGGGTGAGCAGTTCTTC

V: TRBV24-1
D: TRBD1
size: -
J: TRBJ1-2
CDR3: CATSDTGEEGYTF
DNA: TGTGCCACCAGTGACACAGGGGAGGAAGGCTACACCTTC

V: TRBV3-1/TRBV3-2
D: TRBD1
size: -
J: TRBJ2-2
CDR3: CASSRRQGTGTGELFF
DNA: TGTGCCAGCAGCCGAAGACAGGGGACGGGCACCGGGGAGCTGTTTTTT

V: TRBV28
D: TRBD2
size: -
J: TRBJ2-7
CDR3: CASSRTGLAGGYEQYF
DNA: TGTGCCAGCAGCCGAACGGGACTAGCGGGAGGTTACGAGCAGTACTTC

V: TRBV6-2/TRBV6-3
D: -
size: -
J: TRBJ1-2
CDR3: CASSYSQDRTFYGYTF
DNA: TGTGCCAGCAGTTACTCTCAGGACAGAACTTTCTATGGCTACACCTTC

V: TRBV27
D: TRBD2
size: -
J: TRBJ2-4
CDR3: CASSPLSGKRGIQYF
DNA: TGTGCCAGCAGTCCCCTTAGCGGGAAGCGTGGCATTCAGTACTTC

V: TRBV30
D: TRBD2
size: -
J: TRBJ2-5
CDR3: CAWSKAGVETQYF
DNA: TGTGCCTGGAGTAAGGCGGGAGTGGAGACCCAGTACTTC

V: TRBV6-5
D: TRBD2
size: -
J: TRBJ2-5
CDR3: CANPCGRLSETQYF
DNA: TGTGCCAACCCATGCGGGAGGCTTAGTGAGACCCAGTACTTC

V: TRBV12-5
D: -
size: -
J: TRBJ1-1
CDR3: CASGLTRPTTEAFF
DNA: TGTGCTAGTGGTTTGACTAGGCCGACCACTGAAGCTTTCTTT

V: TRBV20-1
D: -
size: -
J: TRBJ2-4
CDR3: CSASVPSLAKNIQYF
DNA: TGCAGTGCTAGTGTACCGAGTCTAGCCAAAAACATTCAGTACTTC

V: TRBV5-4
D: TRBD1
size: many
J: TRBJ1-2
CDR3: CASSIGTDSNYGYTF
DNA: TGTGCCAGCAGCATCGGGACAGATTCTAACTATGGCTACACCTTC

V: TRBV27
D: -
size: few
J: TRBJ2-1
CDR3: CASSFGTGTYNEQFF
DNA: TGTGCCAGCAGTTTCGGGACTGGTACCTACAATGAGCAGTTCTTC

V: TRBV4-1
D: -
size: -
J: TRBJ2-7
CDR3: CASSQEIATDEQYF
DNA: TGCGCCAGCAGCCAAGAAATAGCGACGGACGAGCAGTACTTC

V: TRBV6-1
D: -
size: -
J: TRBJ2-3
CDR3: CASSEQGADTQYF
DNA: TGTGCCAGCAGTGAACAGGGTGCGGATACGCAGTATTTT

V: TRBV5-6
D: TRBD1
size: -
J: TRBJ1-4
CDR3: CASSTPDRVNEKLFF
DNA: TGTGCCAGCAGCACGCCGGACAGGGTGAATGAAAAACTGTTTTTT

V: TRBV6-5
D: -
size: -
J: TRBJ1-5
CDR3: CASARGGLGNQPQHF
DNA: TGTGCCAGCGCCCGGGGGGGTTTGGGCAATCAGCCCCAGCATTTT

V: TRBV2
D: TRBD2
size: -
J: TRBJ2-1
CDR3: CASKRERGREQFF
DNA: TGTGCCAGCAAGCGGGAACGTGGGCGTGAGCAGTTCTTC